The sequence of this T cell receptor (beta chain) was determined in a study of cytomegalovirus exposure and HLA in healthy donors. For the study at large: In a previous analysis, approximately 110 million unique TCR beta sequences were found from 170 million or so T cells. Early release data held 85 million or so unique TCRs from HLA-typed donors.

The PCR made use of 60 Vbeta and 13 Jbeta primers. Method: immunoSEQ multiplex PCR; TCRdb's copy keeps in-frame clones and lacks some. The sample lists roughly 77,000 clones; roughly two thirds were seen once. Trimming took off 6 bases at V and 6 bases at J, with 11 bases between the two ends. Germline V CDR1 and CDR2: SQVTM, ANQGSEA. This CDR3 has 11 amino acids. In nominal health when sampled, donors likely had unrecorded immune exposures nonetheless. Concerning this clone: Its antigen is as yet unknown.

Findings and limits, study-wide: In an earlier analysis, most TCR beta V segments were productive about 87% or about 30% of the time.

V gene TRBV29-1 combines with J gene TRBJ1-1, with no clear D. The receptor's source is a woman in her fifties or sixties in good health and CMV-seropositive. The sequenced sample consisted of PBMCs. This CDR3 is CSVMGGSEAFF. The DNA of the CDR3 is TGCAGCGTCATGGGAGGGTCTGAAGCTTTCTTT.